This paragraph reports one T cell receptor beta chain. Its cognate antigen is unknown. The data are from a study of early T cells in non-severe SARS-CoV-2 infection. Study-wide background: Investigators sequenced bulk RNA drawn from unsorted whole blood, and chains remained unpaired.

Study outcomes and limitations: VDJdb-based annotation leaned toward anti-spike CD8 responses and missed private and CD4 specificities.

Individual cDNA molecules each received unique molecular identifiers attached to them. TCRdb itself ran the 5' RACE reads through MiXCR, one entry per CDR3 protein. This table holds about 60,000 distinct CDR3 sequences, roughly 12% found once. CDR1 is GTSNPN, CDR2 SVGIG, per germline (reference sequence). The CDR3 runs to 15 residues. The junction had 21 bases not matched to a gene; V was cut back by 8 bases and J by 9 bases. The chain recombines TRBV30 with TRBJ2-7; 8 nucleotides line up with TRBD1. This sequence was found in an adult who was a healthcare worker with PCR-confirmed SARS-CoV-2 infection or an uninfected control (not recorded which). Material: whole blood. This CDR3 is CAGVIRTGSERRQYF. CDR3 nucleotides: TGTGCCGGGGTAATTAGGACAGGGTCTGAACGTCGGCAGTACTTC.